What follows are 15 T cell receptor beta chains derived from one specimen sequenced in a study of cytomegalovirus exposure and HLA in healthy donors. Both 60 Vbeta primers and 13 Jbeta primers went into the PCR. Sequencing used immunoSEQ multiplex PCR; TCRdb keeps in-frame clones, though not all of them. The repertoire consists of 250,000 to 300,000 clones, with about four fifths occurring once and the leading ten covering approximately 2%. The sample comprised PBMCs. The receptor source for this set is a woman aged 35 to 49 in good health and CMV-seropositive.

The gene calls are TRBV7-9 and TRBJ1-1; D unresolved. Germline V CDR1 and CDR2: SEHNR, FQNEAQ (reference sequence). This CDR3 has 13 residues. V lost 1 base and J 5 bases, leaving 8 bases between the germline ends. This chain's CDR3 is CASSLGGPTEAFF. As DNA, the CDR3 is TGTGCCAGCAGCTTAGGAGGGCCGACTGAAGCTTTCTTT.

The DNA of the CDR3 is TGTGCCAGCAGCACGTCCCACGGGACAGCGGATGAAAAACTGTTTTTT. Amino acid sequence: CASSTSHGTADEKLFF. The chain employs TRBV7-9 and TRBJ1-4, with 7 bases matching TRBD1. Germline trimming cut 5 bases from V and 6 bases from J; bases unmatched to any gene: 12. CDR1 is SEHNR, CDR2 FQNEAQ, per germline (reference sequence). The CDR3 covers 16 residues.

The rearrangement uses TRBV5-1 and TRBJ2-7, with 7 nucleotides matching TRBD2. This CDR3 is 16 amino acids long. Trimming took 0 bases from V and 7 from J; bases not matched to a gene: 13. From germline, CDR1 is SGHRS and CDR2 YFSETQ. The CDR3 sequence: CASSLESSGLPGEQYF. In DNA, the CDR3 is TGCGCCAGCAGCTTGGAATCTAGCGGCCTCCCGGGGGAGCAGTACTTC.

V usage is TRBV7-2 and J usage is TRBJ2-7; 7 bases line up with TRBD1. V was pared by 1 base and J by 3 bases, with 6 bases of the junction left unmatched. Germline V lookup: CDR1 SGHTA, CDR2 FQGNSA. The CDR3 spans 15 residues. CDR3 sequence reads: CASSLDRGNVYEQYF. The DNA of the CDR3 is TGTGCCAGCAGCTTAGACAGGGGAAATGTCTACGAGCAGTACTTC.

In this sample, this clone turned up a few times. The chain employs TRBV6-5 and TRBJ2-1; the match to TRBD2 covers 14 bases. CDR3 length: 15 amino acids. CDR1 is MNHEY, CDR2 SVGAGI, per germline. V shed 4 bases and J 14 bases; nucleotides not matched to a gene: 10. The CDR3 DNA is TGTGCCAGCAGTTCCGGGACTAGCGGGAGTCGGTTTGAGTTCTTC. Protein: CASSSGTSGSRFEFF.

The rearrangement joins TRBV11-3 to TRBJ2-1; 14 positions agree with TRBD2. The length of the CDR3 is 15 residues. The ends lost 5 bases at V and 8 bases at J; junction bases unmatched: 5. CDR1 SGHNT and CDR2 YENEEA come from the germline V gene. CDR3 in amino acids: CASSLTSGRVHEQFF. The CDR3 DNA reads TGTGCCAGCAGCCTGACTAGCGGGAGGGTGCATGAGCAGTTCTTC.

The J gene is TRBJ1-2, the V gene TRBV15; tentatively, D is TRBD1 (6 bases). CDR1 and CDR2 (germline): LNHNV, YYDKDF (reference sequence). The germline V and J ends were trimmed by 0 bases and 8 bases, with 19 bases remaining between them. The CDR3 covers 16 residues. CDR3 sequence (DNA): TGTGCCACCAGCAGAGATCGGGCGGGGGCGCGGGGGGGCTACACCTTC. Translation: CATSRDRAGARGGYTF.

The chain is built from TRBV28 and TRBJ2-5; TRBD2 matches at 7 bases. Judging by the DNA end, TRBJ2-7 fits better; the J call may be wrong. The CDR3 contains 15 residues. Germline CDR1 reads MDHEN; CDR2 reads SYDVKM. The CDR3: CASSFKAGSGYEQYF. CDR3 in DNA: TGTGCCAGCAGTTTTAAAGCGGGATCTGGCTACGAGCAGTACTTC.

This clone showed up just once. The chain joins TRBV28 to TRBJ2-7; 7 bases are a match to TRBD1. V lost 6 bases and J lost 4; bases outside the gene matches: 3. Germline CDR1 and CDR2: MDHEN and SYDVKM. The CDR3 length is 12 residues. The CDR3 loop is CASRARGYEQYF. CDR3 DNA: TGTGCCAGCAGAGCCAGGGGGTACGAGCAGTACTTC.

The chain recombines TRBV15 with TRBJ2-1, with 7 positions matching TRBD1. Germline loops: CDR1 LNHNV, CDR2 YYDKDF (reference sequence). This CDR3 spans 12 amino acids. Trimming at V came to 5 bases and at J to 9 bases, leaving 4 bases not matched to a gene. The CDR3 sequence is CATSFDRAEQFF. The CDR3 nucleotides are TGTGCCACCAGCTTTGACAGGGCTGAGCAGTTCTTC.

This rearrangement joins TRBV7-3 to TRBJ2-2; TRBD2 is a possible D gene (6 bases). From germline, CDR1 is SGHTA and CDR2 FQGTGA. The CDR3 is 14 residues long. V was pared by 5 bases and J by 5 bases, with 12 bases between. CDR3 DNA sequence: TGTGCCAGCAGCAAGACTAGGGGAACCGGGGAGCTGTTTTTT. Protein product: CASSKTRGTGELFF.

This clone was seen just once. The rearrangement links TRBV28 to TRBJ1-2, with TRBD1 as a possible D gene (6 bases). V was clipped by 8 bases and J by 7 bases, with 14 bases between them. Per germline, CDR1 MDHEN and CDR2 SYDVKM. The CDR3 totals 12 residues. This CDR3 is CASDTGLRGYTF. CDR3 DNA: TGTGCCAGCGATACAGGGCTCCGTGGCTACACCTTC.

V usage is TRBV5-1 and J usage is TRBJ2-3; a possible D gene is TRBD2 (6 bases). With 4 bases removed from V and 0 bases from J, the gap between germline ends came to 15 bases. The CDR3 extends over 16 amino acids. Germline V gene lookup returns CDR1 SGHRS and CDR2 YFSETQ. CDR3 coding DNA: TGCGCCAGCAGCGATTTGGGGGGAGTAAGCACAGATACGCAGTATTTT. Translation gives CASSDLGGVSTDTQYF.

CDR3 bases: TGTGCCAGCAATCCTACGGGAATTGGTGAGCAGTTCTTC. Protein: CASNPTGIGEQFF. The chain has TRBV2 and TRBJ2-1, with a tentative D call TRBD2 (5 bases). Germline V CDR1 and CDR2: SNHLY, FYNNEI. The CDR3 sequence is 13 residues long. The V end was cut by 7 bases, the J end by 9 bases, with 16 bases between.

CDR3 region: CASSSRDREYEQYF. The CDR3 nucleotides are TGTGCCAGCAGCTCCCGGGACAGGGAGTACGAGCAGTACTTC. The gene calls are TRBV6-1 and TRBJ2-5; 9 nucleotides match TRBD1. Gene TRBJ2-7 matches the end of the DNA better, so the J call may be wrong. This CDR3 is 14 amino acids long. Germline V gene lookup returns CDR1 MNHNS and CDR2 SASEGT.